One and the same sample provided the 19 T cell receptor beta chains below, sequenced in a study of blood T cell repertoires in COVID-19. The assay was immunoSEQ multiplex PCR, and TCRdb's table has in-frame clones only and misses some. Among 50,000 to 60,000 clones listed, 75% to 85% were seen once. Sequencing was carried out using peripheral blood. These receptors came from a man in his forties or fifties with acute or convalescent COVID-19.

The rearrangement links TRBV29-1 to TRBJ2-3; TRBD2 is a possible D gene (6 bases). Per the germline V gene, CDR1 is SQVTM and CDR2 is ANQGSEA. CDR3 length: 13 residues. Deletions cut 7 bases from V and 1 base from J, with 12 bases between. CDR3 region: CSGGTDRTDTQYF. In nucleotides, the CDR3 is TGCAGCGGCGGGACCGATCGCACAGATACGCAGTATTTT.

The gene calls are TRBV6-5 and TRBJ1-3; a possible D gene is TRBD1 (6 bases). The CDR3 runs 13 residues. Germline CDR1 and CDR2: MNHEY and SVGAGI. The V and J ends lost 6 bases and 1 base respectively, with 7 bases between them. This CDR3 reads CASSGQSGNTIYF. The CDR3 nucleotides are TGTGCCAGCAGCGGACAGTCTGGAAACACCATATATTTT.

This chain links TRBV11-2 with TRBJ2-2; 7 bases agree with TRBD1. The CDR3 covers 14 residues. With V trimmed by 3 bases and J by 5 bases, 3 bases remained unmatched. Germline CDR1 reads SGHAT; CDR2 reads FQNNGV. The CDR3, as DNA: TGTGCCAGCAGCTTCAGGGGGATAACCGGGGAGCTGTTTTTT. Translated: CASSFRGITGELFF. Complete variable domain (other parts from reference TRBV11-2 and TRBJ2-2): EAGVAQSPRYKIIEKRQSVAFWCNPISGHATLYWYQQILGQGPKLLIQFQNNGVVDDSQLPKDRFSAERLKGVDSTLKIQPAKLEDSAVYLCASSFRGITGELFFGEGSRLTVL.

The genes are TRBV10-3 and TRBJ1-2; D not certain. This CDR3 contains 12 residues. The germline V gene encodes CDR1 ENHRY and CDR2 SYGVKD. V was pared by 3 bases and J by 10 bases, with 12 bases between. The CDR3 DNA reads as TGTGCCATCAGTGAATTGGCGGGTGTCTACACCTTC. Translating it yields CAISELAGVYTF.

This clone was observed a handful of times. The chain has TRBV14 and TRBJ2-7, with TRBD1 as a possible D gene (6 bases). CDR3 length: 15 residues. Germline-derived CDR1 and CDR2 are SGHDN and FVKESK. V was pared by 5 bases and J by 4 bases, with 18 bases between. CDR3 loop: CASSARGRGQYEQYF. The CDR3 bases are TGTGCCAGCAGCGCTCGGGGCAGGGGCCAATACGAGCAGTACTTC.

The chain is built from TRBV5-1 and TRBJ2-5; 9 bases are shared with TRBD2. V shed 0 bases and J 1 base; nucleotides not matched to a gene: 4. The CDR3 extends over 16 amino acids. CDR1 SGHRS and CDR2 YFSETQ come from the germline V gene. This CDR3 is CASSLGTSVPQETQYF. CDR3 nucleotides: TGCGCCAGCAGCTTGGGGACTAGCGTACCCCAAGAGACCCAGTACTTC.

The CDR3 protein is CASSRQGANTEAFF. CDR3 nucleotides: TGTGCCAGTAGTAGACAGGGGGCAAACACTGAAGCTTTCTTT. The chain is built from TRBV19 and TRBJ1-1, with 10 bases aligning to TRBD1. The CDR3 covers 14 residues. The germline gives CDR1 LNHDA, CDR2 SQIVND (reference sequence). Trimming at V came to 4 bases and at J to 2 bases, leaving 1 base not matched to a gene. Based on the CDR3 plus reference TRBV19 and TRBJ1-1, the full variable domain is DGGITQSPKYLFRKEGQNVTLSCEQNLNHDAMYWYRQDPGQGLRLIYYSQIVNDFQKGDIAEGYSVSREKKESFPLTVTSAQKNPTAFYLCASSRQGANTEAFFGQGTRLTVV.

The chain uses TRBV9 and TRBJ1-4, with a possible D match to TRBD1 (5 bases). V lost 2 bases to trimming and J lost 5 bases, with 7 bases between them. This CDR3 region has 13 residues. Germline V gene data show CDR1 as SGDLS and CDR2 as YYNGEE. Written as DNA, the CDR3 is TGTGCCAGCAGCGTTGGACAAAATGAAAAACTGTTTTTT. Translating it yields CASSVGQNEKLFF.

The gene calls are TRBV19 and TRBJ1-1, with D perhaps matching TRBD1 (5 bases). Trimming took off 5 bases at V and 11 bases at J, with 18 bases between the two ends. Germline assignment: CDR1 LNHDA and CDR2 SQIVND (reference sequence). The CDR3 contains 13 residues. Here the CDR3 DNA reads TGTGCCAGTAGTGGCACTAAGGGGTCGAAGGCTTTCTTT. Amino acid sequence: CASSGTKGSKAFF.

V is TRBV7-8 and J is TRBJ2-7; D may be TRBD1 (7 bases). Germline CDR1 reads SGHVS; CDR2 reads FQNEAQ. The CDR3 has 15 amino acids. V was pared by 6 bases and J by 0 bases, with 15 bases between. CDR3 in DNA: TGTGCCAGCAGGGCAACGGGGGACAGCTCCTACGAGCAGTACGTC. The encoded protein is CASRATGDSSYEQYV.

This clone was recorded once. This chain links TRBV5-3 with TRBJ1-4; 9 bases map to TRBD1. TRBV5-3 is treated as an ORF (open reading frame) with a function not yet certain. The CDR3 runs 18 residues. The V segment lost 2 bases and the J segment 4 bases; nucleotides outside the gene matches: 12. In DNA, the CDR3 is TGTGCCAGAAGCTTTAGTCTACAGGGGGCTTATGGTAATGAAAAACTGTTTTTT. This gives the protein CARSFSLQGAYGNEKLFF.

The gene calls are TRBV21-1 and TRBJ1-1. TRBV21-1 represents a pseudogene. The CDR3 loop spans 16 amino acids. CDR3 bases: TGTGCCAGCAGCAAATTGGGTATCGGGGAAGGGACTGAAGCTTTCTTT. Amino acids: CASSKLGIGEGTEAFF.

The CDR3 loop reads CASSGPRNTEAFF. CDR3 bases: TGTGCCAGCAGTGGTCCGAGAAACACTGAAGCTTTCTTT. This chain joins TRBV2 and TRBJ1-1, with D unclear. The CDR3 loop spans 13 amino acids. Between the trimmed V and J ends, which lost 4 bases and 2 bases, there was a span of 8 bases. Germline V gene lookup returns CDR1 SNHLY and CDR2 FYNNEI. The full variable domain, in which reference TRBV2 and TRBJ1-1 provide the parts outside the CDR3, is EPEVTQTPSHQVTQMGQEVILRCVPISNHLYFYWYRQILGQKVEFLVSFYNNEISEKSEIFDDQFSVERPDGSNFTLKIRSTKLEDSAMYFCASSGPRNTEAFFGQGTRLTVV.

The V call is TRBV19, the J call TRBJ1-4; no definite D call. CDR3 length: 13 residues. The V and J ends lost 5 bases and 4 bases respectively, with 8 bases between them. Germline assignment: CDR1 LNHDA and CDR2 SQIVND (reference sequence). CDR3 sequence: CASSRSFNEKLFF. The CDR3 DNA reads TGTGCCAGTAGTCGGTCCTTTAATGAAAAACTGTTTTTT.

The genes are TRBV7-9 and TRBJ1-2, with TRBD1 as a possible D gene (6 bases). CDR1 and CDR2 from the germline V gene are SEHNR and FQNEAQ (reference sequence). The CDR3 runs to 15 residues. Trimming cost V 2 bases and J 4 bases, with 14 bases left between them. The DNA of the CDR3 is TGTGCCAGCAGCTTATCCCCAGGGGAACCCTATGGCTACACCTTC. It codes for CASSLSPGEPYGYTF.

This rearrangement joins TRBV27 to TRBJ2-6, with TRBD1 matching over 12 bases. The germline V gene has CDR1 MNHEY and CDR2 SMNVEV (reference sequence). The CDR3 runs 19 residues. V was clipped by 5 bases and J by 0 bases; unmatched bases: 8. CDR3 sequence reads: CASSGDRGRGASGANVLTF. CDR3 sequence (DNA): TGTGCCAGCAGTGGGGACAGGGGGCGAGGGGCCTCTGGGGCCAACGTCCTGACTTTC.

J is TRBJ1-1 and V is TRBV9; D may be TRBD1 (6 bases). V lost 3 bases and J 3 bases, leaving 18 bases between the germline ends. Germline lookup yields CDR1 SGDLS and CDR2 YYNGEE. The CDR3 sequence is 16 residues long. The CDR3 sequence is CASSAPRGGIDTEAFF. Here the CDR3 DNA reads TGTGCCAGCAGCGCACCCAGGGGAGGGATAGACACTGAAGCTTTCTTT.

This clone was observed a few times. The rearrangement joins TRBV5-1 to TRBJ1-2, with no clear D. CDR1 is SGHRS and CDR2 is YFSETQ in the germline V gene. CDR3 length equals 13 residues. V shed 3 bases and J shed 6 bases, with 12 bases lying between them. The CDR3 reads CASSSALQNGYTF. CDR3 coding DNA: TGCGCCAGCAGCTCTGCCCTACAGAATGGCTACACCTTC.

The V call is TRBV19, the J call TRBJ2-6; possibly TRBD1 for D (6 bases). CDR1 is LNHDA and CDR2 is SQIVND in the germline V gene (reference sequence). CDR3 size: 19 residues. The V end lost 8 bases, the J end lost 3 bases, and 26 bases lay between the germline ends. CDR3 DNA sequence: TGTGCCAGTCACCCTAGAGGGGGTCAGGGAAGGTTTGGGGCCAACGTCCTGACTTTC. Its protein product is CASHPRGGQGRFGANVLTF. Filled out from reference TRBV19 and TRBJ2-6, the complete variable domain reads DGGITQSPKYLFRKEGQNVTLSCEQNLNHDAMYWYRQDPGQGLRLIYYSQIVNDFQKGDIAEGYSVSREKKESFPLTVTSAQKNPTAFYLCASHPRGGQGRFGANVLTFGAGSRLTVL.